Sequencing of this TCR beta chain was carried out in a study of graft-versus-host responses after intestinal transplantation. Across the whole study: Isolated intestinal, liver-intestinal, or multivisceral transplants were what recipients had. Induction with anti-thymocyte globulin, then tacrolimus and steroids for roughly 3 years, was given to all recipients. Findings of the study overall: GvH clonotypes were identified within recipient marrow, with a subset emerging first in ileum or blood. Early declines in HvG clones that occurred post-transplant were associated with peak circulating GvH clone levels.

A remark on this clone: The target antigen is unknown.

The protocol was immunoSEQ multiplex PCR, while the TCRdb copy is restricted to in-frame clones and leaves out a portion. The data contain tens of thousands of clones, around nine tenths of them singletons. V lost 2 bases and J lost 1, with 8 bases in between. Germline V lookup: CDR1 GTSNPN, CDR2 SVGIG (reference sequence). The CDR3 is 13 amino acids. The origin of this receptor is a human patient who received an intestinal transplant, so some T cells may come from the graft donor. This chain connects TRBV30 to TRBJ2-5, with D possibly TRBD1 on 5 matching bases. The sequencing here drew on PBMCs, taken 26 days after transplant. The CDR3 region is CAWSQGFQETQYF. CDR3 coding DNA: TGTGCCTGGAGTCAGGGCTTCCAAGAGACCCAGTACTTC.